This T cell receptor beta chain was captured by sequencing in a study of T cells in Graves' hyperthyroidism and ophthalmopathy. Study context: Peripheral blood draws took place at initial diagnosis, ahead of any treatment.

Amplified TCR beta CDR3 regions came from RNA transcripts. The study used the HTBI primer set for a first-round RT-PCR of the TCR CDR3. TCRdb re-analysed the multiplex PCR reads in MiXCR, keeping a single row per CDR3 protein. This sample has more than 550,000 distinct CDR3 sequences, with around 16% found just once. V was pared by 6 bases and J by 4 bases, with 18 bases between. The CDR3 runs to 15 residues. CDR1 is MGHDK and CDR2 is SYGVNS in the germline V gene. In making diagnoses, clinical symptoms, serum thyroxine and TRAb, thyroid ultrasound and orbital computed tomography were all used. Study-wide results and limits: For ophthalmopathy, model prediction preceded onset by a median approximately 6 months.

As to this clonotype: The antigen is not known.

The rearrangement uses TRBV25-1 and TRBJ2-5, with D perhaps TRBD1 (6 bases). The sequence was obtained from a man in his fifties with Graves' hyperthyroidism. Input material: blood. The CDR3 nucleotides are TGTGCCAGCAGCCCACCACAGGGATCATCAGAGACCCAGTACTTC. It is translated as CASSPPQGSSETQYF. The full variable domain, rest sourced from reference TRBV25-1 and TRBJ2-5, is EADIYQTPRYLVIGTGKKITLECSQTMGHDKMYWYQQDPGMELHLIHYSYGVNSTEKGDLSSESTVSRIRTEHFPLTLESARPSHTSQYLCASSPPQGSSETQYFGPGTRLLVL.